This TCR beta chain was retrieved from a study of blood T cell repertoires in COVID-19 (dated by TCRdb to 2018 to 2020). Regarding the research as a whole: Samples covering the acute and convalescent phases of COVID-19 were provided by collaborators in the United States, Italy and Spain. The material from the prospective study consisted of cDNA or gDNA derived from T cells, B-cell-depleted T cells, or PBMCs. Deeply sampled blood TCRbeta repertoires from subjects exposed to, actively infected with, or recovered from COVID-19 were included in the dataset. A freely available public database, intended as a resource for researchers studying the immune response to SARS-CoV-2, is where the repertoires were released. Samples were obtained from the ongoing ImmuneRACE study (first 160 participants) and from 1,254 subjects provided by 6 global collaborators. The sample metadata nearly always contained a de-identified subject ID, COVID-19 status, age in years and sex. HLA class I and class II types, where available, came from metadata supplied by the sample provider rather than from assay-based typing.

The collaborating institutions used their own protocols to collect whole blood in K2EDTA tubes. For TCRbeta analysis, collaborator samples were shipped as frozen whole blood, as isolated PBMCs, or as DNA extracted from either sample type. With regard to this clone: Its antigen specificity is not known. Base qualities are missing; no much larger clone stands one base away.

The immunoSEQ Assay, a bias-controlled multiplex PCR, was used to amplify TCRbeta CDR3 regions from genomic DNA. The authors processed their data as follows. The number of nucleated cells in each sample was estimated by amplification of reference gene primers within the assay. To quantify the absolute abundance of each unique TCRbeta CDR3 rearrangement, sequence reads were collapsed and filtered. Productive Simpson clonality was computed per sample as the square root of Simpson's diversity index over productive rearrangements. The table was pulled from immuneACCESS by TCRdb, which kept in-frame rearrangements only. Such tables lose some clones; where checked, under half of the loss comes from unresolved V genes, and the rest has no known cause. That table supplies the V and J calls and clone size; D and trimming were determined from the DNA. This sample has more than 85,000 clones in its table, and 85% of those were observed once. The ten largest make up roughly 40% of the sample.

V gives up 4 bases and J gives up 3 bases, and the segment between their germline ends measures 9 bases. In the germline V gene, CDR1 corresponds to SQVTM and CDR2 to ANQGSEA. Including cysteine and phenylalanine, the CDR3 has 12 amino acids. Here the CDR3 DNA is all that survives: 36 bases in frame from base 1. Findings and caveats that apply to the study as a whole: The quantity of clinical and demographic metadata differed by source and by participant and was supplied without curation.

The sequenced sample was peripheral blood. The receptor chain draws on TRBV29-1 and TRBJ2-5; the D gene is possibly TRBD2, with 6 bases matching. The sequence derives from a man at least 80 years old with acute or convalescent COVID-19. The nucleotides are TGCAGCGTTGCTCGGAGGGAAGAGACCCAGTACTTC. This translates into CSVARREETQYF.